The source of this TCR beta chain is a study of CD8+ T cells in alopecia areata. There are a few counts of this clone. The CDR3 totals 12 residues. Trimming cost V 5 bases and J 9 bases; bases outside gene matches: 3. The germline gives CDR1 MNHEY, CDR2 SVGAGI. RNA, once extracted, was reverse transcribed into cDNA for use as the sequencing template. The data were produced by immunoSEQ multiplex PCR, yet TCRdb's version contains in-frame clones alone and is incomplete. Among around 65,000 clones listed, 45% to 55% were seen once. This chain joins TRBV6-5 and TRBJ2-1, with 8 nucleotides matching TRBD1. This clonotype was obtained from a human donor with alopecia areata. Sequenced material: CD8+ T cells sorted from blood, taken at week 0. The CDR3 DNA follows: TGTGCCAGCAGTCTTGACAGGGGTGAGCAGTTCTTC. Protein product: CASSLDRGEQFF.